This T cell receptor (beta chain) stems from a study of cytomegalovirus exposure and HLA in healthy donors. This CDR3 contains 16 residues. Trimming at V came to 7 bases and at J to 0 bases, leaving 12 bases not matched to a gene. Germline assignment: CDR1 MDHEN and CDR2 SYDVKM. PCR was performed using 60 Vbeta and 13 Jbeta primers. Clones were sequenced by immunoSEQ multiplex PCR, and TCRdb holds only the in-frame ones, with some missing. The table includes roughly 120,000 clones, 79% detected once. Study-level results: For most TCR sequences rarity was the rule, although some public TCRs occurred in many donors.

This clone was found a few times. Its target is unknown. Healthy bone marrow donors supplied every sample. This chain joins TRBV28 and TRBJ2-7; 7 bases agree with TRBD2. The source of this sequence is a man aged 30 to 45 in good health and CMV-seropositive. Sequencing was carried out using PBMCs. The CDR3 loop reads CASMGGGTLSSYEQYF. The CDR3 nucleotides read TGTGCCAGCATGGGGGGGGGTACTTTAAGCTCCTACGAGCAGTACTTC.